The 12 T cell receptor beta chains in this list originate from one sample, sequenced in a study of cytomegalovirus exposure and HLA in healthy donors. PCR amplification relied on 60 Vbeta primers (plus 13 Jbeta primers). The repertoire was sequenced with immunoSEQ multiplex PCR; TCRdb's copy has only in-frame clones and lacks some. In the table there are approximately 140,000 clones, 70% to 80% of which are singletons. The sequenced material came from PBMCs. These receptors were obtained from a man in his fifties or sixties in good health and CMV-seropositive.

This rearrangement joins TRBV19 to TRBJ2-7, with a possible D match to TRBD2 (5 bases). Per germline, CDR1 LNHDA and CDR2 SQIVND (reference sequence). There are 14 residues in the CDR3. Between the trimmed V and J ends, which lost 3 bases and 5 bases, there was a span of 14 bases. The CDR3 region is CASSIVSGFHEQYF. In DNA, the CDR3 is TGTGCCAGTAGTATTGTGTCGGGGTTCCACGAGCAGTACTTC. Full variable domain (missing parts from reference TRBV19 and TRBJ2-7): DGGITQSPKYLFRKEGQNVTLSCEQNLNHDAMYWYRQDPGQGLRLIYYSQIVNDFQKGDIAEGYSVSREKKESFPLTVTSAQKNPTAFYLCASSIVSGFHEQYFGPGTRLTVT.

This rearrangement joins TRBV5-4 to TRBJ1-1; tentatively, D is TRBD1 (6 bases). This CDR3 spans 15 amino acids. Germline CDR1 SGHNT, CDR2 YYREEE (reference sequence). V lost 3 bases to trimming and J lost 0 bases, with 12 bases between them. The CDR3 region has the DNA TGTGCCAGCAGCTCCCAGGACAGTGTGAACACTGAAGCTTTCTTT. It codes for CASSSQDSVNTEAFF.

The V and J genes are TRBV5-1 and TRBJ2-7; the D gene is possibly TRBD1 (5 bases). V lost 3 bases and J lost 6, with 13 bases in between. This CDR3 has 13 residues. CDR1 and CDR2 from the germline V gene are SGHRS and YFSETQ. The CDR3 protein is CASSSSQGGEQYF. The CDR3, as DNA: TGCGCCAGCAGCTCATCCCAGGGCGGCGAGCAGTACTTC.

The J gene is TRBJ2-7, the V gene TRBV10-1; D is unresolved. The ends were cut back, 8 bases at V and 2 bases at J, with 16 bases in the middle. This CDR3 comprises 14 residues. In germline, CDR1 is WNHNN, CDR2 SYGVQD (reference sequence). The CDR3 sequence is CASETLQVAYEQYF. CDR3 DNA sequence: TGCGCCAGCGAGACACTTCAGGTCGCCTACGAGCAGTACTTC.

The chain joins TRBV10-3 to TRBJ2-7, with 9 bases aligning to TRBD2. The ends lost 0 bases at V and 7 bases at J; junction bases unmatched: 13. Germline V gene lookup returns CDR1 ENHRY and CDR2 SYGVKD. The CDR3 extends over 17 amino acids. The CDR3 reads CAISESSFRREGREQYF. The CDR3 DNA reads as TGTGCCATCAGTGAGTCGAGCTTCCGGCGGGAGGGAAGGGAGCAGTACTTC.

The chain combines TRBV28 with TRBJ1-2; 9 bases are a match to TRBD1. With V trimmed by 6 bases and J by 4 bases, 6 bases remained unmatched. Per germline, CDR1 MDHEN and CDR2 SYDVKM. The CDR3 extends over 14 amino acids. The DNA for the CDR3 is TGTGCCAGCAGCACGGACAGGGGTGGCTATGGCTACACCTTC. Protein sequence: CASSTDRGGYGYTF.

The rearrangement joins TRBV30 to TRBJ2-2; TRBD1 agrees at 11 bases. The CDR3 contains 17 residues. The germline V gene has CDR1 GTSNPN and CDR2 SVGIG (reference sequence). The V gene end was trimmed by 2 bases and the J gene end by 3 bases; junction bases not matched to a gene: 8. CDR3 DNA: TGTGCCTGGAGTACCCAACGGACAGGGGGCGACACCGGGGAGCTGTTTTTT. Translating gives CAWSTQRTGGDTGELFF.

This clone has only a few counts. The rearrangement joins TRBV27 to TRBJ1-2; D gene unclear. Per the germline V gene, CDR1 is MNHEY and CDR2 is SMNVEV (reference sequence). V lost 5 bases to trimming and J lost 0 bases, with 10 bases between them. This CDR3 comprises 14 residues. CDR3: CASSNPGSNYGYTF. The CDR3 DNA is TGTGCCAGCAGTAATCCAGGCTCTAACTATGGCTACACCTTC.

As to this clone: Relative to the germline gene, one junction end is altered; a read error may explain this. The chain combines TRBV7-7 with TRBJ1-5; 7 nucleotides match TRBD1. There are 13 residues in the CDR3. The germline V gene encodes CDR1 SSHAT and CDR2 FNYEAQ (reference sequence). CDR3 bases: TGTGCTAGCAGCGCCAGACAGGGCGGCCCCCAGCATTTT. Protein product: CASSARQGGPQHF. The full variable domain, completed using reference TRBV7-7 and TRBJ1-5, is GAGVSQSPRYKVTKRGQDVTLRCDPISSHATLYWYQQALGQGPEFLTYFNYEAQPDKSGLPSDRFSAERPEGSISTLTIQRTEQRDSAMYRCASSARQGGPQHFGDGTRLSIL.

The V gene is TRBV5-6, the J gene TRBJ2-3; the match to TRBD2 covers 7 bases. The CDR3 extends over 15 amino acids. Unmatched junction bases numbered 8, after V lost 2 bases and J lost 5 bases. Germline CDR1 and CDR2: SGHDT and YYEEEE. The CDR3 DNA is TGTGCCAGCAGCTTTGTAAGGGAGGGCGGAGATACGCAGTATTTT. This codes for CASSFVREGGDTQYF.

This clone was recorded a few times. The chain links TRBV6-6 to TRBJ2-1; 9 nucleotides line up with TRBD1. Germline V CDR1 and CDR2: MNHNY, SVGAGI (reference sequence). The CDR3 totals 15 residues. V dropped 2 bases and J dropped 5; count of bases not matched to a gene: 4. CDR3 protein: CASSYPGQGNNEQFF. The CDR3 DNA sequence: TGTGCCAGCAGTTACCCGGGACAGGGAAACAATGAGCAGTTCTTC.

The chain carries TRBV2 and TRBJ2-7, with 9 bases fitting TRBD1. V lost 10 bases and J lost 1; bases outside the gene matches: 11. This CDR3 contains 15 residues. The germline CDR1 and CDR2 sequences are SNHLY and FYNNEI. The CDR3 is CATFAPGQGSYEQYF. The CDR3 bases are TGTGCCACATTCGCCCCGGGACAGGGTTCCTACGAGCAGTACTTC.